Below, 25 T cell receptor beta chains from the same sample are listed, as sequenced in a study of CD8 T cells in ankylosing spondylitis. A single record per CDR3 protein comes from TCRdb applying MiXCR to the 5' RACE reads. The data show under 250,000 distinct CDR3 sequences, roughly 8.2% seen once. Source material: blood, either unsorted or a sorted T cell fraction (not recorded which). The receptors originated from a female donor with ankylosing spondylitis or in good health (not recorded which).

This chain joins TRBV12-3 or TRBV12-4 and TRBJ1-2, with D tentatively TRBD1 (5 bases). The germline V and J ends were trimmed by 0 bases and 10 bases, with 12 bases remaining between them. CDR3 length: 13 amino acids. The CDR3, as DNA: TGTGCCAGCAGTTTAGCGCGATCGGGGGACTACACCTTC. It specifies CASSLARSGDYTF.

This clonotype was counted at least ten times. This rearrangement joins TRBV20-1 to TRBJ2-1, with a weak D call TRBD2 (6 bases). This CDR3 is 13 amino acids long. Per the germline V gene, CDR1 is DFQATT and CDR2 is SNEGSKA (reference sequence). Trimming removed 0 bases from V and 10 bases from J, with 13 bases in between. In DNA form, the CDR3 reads TGCAGTGCTAGAGATCGGGGGACCATAGAGCAGTTCTTC. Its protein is CSARDRGTIEQFF.

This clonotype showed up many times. The CDR3 DNA follows: TGTGCCAGCAGCCCCCCGGACAGGACCTACGACGGGCAGTACTTC. Its translation: CASSPPDRTYDGQYF. The chain employs TRBV6-1 and TRBJ2-7; 7 positions agree with TRBD1. The junction had 17 bases not matched to a gene; V was cut back by 6 bases and J by 9 bases. This CDR3 has 15 amino acids. CDR1 is MNHNS, CDR2 SASEGT, per germline.

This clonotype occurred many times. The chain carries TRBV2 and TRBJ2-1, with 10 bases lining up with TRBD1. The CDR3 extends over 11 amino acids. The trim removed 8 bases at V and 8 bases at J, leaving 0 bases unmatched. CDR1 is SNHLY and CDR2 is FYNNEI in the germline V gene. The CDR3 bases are TGTGCCAGCGGACAGGGGGATGAGCAGTTCTTC. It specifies CASGQGDEQFF.

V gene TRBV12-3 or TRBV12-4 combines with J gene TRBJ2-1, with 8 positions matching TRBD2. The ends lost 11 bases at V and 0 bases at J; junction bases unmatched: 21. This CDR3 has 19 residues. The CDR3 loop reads CAFSPGERESPSSYNEQFF. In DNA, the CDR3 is TGTGCCTTCAGCCCCGGGGAGCGGGAGTCTCCGAGCTCCTACAATGAGCAGTTCTTC.

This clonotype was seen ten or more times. CDR3 protein: CASSQGPTNTGELFF. DNA for the CDR3: TGTGCCAGCAGCCAAGGACCTACGAACACCGGGGAGCTGTTTTTT. The genes are TRBV3-1 and TRBJ2-2; D is unclear. In germline, CDR1 is LGHDT, CDR2 YNNKEL (reference sequence). The V end was cut by 1 base, the J end by 0 bases, with 6 bases between. The CDR3 covers 15 residues.

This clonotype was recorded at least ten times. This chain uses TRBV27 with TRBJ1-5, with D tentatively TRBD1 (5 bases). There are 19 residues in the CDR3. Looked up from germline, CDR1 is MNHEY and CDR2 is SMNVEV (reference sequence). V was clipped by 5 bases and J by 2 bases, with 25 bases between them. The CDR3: CASSPHLRTLRWGNQPQHF. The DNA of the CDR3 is TGTGCCAGCAGTCCCCATCTCCGGACACTTAGATGGGGCAATCAGCCCCAGCATTTT.

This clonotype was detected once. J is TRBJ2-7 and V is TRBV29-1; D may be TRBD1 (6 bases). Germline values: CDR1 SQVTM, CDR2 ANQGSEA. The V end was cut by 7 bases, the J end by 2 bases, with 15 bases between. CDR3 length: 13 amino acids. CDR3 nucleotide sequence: TGCAGCGGTGGGGACACAGAGACCTACGAGCAGTACTTC. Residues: CSGGDTETYEQYF.

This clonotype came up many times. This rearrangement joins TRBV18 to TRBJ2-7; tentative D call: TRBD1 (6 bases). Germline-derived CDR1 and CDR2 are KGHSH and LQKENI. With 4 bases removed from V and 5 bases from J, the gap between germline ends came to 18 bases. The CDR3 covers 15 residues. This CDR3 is CASSQGAGTKNEQYF. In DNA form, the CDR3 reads TGTGCCAGCTCACAAGGTGCTGGGACAAAAAACGAGCAGTACTTC.

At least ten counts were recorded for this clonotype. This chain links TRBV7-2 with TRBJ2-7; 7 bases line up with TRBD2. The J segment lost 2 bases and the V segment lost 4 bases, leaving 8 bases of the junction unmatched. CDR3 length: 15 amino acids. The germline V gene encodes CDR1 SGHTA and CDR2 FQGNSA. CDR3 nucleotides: TGTGCCAGCAGCTCTGATACTAGCGCACCCTACGAGCAGTACTTC. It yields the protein CASSSDTSAPYEQYF.

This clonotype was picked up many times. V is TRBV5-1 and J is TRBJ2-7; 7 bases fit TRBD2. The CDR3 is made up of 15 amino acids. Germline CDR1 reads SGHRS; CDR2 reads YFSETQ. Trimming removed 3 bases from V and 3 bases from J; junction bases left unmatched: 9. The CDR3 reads CASSSGGLADYEQYF. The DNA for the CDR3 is TGCGCCAGCAGCTCGGGAGGCCTAGCGGACTACGAGCAGTACTTC.

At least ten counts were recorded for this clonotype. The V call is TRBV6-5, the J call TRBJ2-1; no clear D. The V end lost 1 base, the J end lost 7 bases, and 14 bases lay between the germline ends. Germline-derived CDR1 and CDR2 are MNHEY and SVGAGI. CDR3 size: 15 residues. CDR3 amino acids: CASSYYVVGPNEQFF. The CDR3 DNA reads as TGTGCCAGCAGTTACTACGTTGTAGGACCGAATGAGCAGTTCTTC.

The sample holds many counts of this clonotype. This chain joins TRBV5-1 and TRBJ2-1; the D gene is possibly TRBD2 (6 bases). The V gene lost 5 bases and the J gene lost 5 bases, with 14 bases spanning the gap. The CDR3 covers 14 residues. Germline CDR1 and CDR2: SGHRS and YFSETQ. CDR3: CASRSGAEDNEQFF. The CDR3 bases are TGCGCCAGCAGGTCGGGAGCGGAGGACAATGAGCAGTTCTTC.

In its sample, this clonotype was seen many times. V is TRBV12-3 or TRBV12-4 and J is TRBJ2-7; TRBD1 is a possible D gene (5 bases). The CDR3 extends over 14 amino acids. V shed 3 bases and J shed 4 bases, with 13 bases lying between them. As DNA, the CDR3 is TGTGCCAGCAGTTTTACCCAGGGTCCATACGAGCAGTACTTC. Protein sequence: CASSFTQGPYEQYF.

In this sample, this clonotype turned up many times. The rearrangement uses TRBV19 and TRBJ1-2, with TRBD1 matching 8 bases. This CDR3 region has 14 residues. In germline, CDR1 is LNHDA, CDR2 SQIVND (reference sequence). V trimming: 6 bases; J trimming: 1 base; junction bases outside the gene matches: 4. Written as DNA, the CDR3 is TGTGCCAGTAGCGGACAGGGAGATAACTATGGCTACACCTTC. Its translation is CASSGQGDNYGYTF.

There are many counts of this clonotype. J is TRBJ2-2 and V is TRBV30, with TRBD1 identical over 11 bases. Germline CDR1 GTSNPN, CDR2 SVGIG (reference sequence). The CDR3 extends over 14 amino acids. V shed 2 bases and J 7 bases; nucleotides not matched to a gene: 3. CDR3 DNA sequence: TGTGCCTGGAGTCGAGGGACAGGGGGCGGGGAGCTGTTTTTT. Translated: CAWSRGTGGGELFF.

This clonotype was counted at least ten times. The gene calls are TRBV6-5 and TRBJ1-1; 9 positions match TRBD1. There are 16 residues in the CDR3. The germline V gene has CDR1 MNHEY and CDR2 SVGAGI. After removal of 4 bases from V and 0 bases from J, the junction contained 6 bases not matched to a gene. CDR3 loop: CASSWGQGIMNTEAFF. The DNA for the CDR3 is TGTGCCAGCAGTTGGGGACAGGGAATAATGAACACTGAAGCTTTCTTT.

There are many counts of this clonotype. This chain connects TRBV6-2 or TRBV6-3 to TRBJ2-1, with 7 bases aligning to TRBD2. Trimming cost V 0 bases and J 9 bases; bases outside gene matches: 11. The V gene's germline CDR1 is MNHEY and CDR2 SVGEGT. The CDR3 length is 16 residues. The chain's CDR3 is CASSYSIRAGEGEQFF. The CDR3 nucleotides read TGTGCCAGCAGTTACTCGATCCGGGCGGGAGAGGGTGAGCAGTTCTTC.

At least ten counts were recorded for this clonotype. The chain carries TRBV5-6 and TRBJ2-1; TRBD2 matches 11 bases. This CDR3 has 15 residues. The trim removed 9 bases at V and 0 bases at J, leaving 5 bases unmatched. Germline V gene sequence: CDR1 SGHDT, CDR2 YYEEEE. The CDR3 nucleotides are TGTGCCACCAGACTAGCGGGAAACTCCTACAATGAGCAGTTCTTC. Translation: CATRLAGNSYNEQFF.

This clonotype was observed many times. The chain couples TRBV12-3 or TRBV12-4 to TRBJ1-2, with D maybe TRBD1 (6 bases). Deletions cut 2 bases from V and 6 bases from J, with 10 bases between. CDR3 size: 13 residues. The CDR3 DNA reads TGTGCCAGCAGTTTAACGGGGGCCGATGGCTACACCTTC. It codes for CASSLTGADGYTF.

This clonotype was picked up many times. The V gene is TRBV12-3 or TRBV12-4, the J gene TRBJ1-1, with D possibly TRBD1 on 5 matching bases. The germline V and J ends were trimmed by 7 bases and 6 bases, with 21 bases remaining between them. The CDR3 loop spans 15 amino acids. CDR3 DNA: TGTGCCAGCACACTTCCTGGGGCGTTGGGGTCTGAAGCTTTCTTT. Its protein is CASTLPGALGSEAFF.

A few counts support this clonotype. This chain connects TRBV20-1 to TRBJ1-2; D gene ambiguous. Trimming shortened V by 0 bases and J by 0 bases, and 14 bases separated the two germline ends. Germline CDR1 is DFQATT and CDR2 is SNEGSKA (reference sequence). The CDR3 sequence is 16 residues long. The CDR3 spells CSARDPLINSNYGYTF. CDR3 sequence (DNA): TGCAGTGCTAGAGATCCCCTCATAAATTCTAACTATGGCTACACCTTC.

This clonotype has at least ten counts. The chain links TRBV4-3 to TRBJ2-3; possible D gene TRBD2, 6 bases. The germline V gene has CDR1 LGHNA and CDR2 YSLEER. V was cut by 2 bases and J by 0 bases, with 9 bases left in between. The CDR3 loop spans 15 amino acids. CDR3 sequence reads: CASSQFSGSTDTQYF. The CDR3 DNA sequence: TGCGCCAGCAGCCAATTCAGCGGGAGCACAGATACGCAGTATTTT.

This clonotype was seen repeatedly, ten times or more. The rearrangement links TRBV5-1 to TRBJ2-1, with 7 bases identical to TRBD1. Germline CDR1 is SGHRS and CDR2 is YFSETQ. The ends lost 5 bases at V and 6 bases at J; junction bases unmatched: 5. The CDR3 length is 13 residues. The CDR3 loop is CASRRRGLNEQFF. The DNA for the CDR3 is TGCGCCAGCAGACGAAGGGGGCTCAATGAGCAGTTCTTC. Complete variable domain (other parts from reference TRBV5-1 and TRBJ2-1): KAGVTQTPRYLIKTRGQQVTLSCSPISGHRSVSWYQQTPGQGLQFLFEYFSETQRNKGNFPGRFSGRQFSNSRSEMNVSTLELGDSALYLCASRRRGLNEQFFGPGTRLTVL.

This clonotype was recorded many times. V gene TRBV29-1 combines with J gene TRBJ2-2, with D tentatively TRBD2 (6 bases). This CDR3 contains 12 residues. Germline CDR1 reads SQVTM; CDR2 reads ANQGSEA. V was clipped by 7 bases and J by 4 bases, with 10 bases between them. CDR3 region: CSGSGATGELFF. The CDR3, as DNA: TGCAGCGGTAGCGGAGCCACCGGGGAGCTGTTTTTT.